The 30 T cell receptor beta chains listed next were all sequenced from one sample in a study of T cells after posttransplantation cyclophosphamide. Profiling relied on immunoSEQ multiplex PCR, and the TCRdb table lists in-frame clones only, not all of them. The table lists around 20,000 clones, approximately 87% of them singletons. Sequences were obtained from memory CD4+ T cells sorted from blood. These receptors all stem from a man aged 25 to 40 in good health and a related stem cell transplant donor.

The genes are TRBV13 and TRBJ2-7; the match to TRBD2 covers 10 bases. The CDR3 covers 16 residues. Germline CDR1 is PRHDT and CDR2 is FYEKMQ (reference sequence). The ends lost 5 bases at V and 1 base at J; junction bases unmatched: 8. The CDR3 here is CASSALAGAMSYEQYF. The CDR3 bases are TGTGCCAGCAGCGCTCTAGCGGGGGCGATGTCCTACGAGCAGTACTTC. Full variable domain (outside the CDR3, taken from reference TRBV13 and TRBJ2-7): AAGVIQSPRHLIKEKRETATLKCYPIPRHDTVYWYQQGPGQDPQFLISFYEKMQSDKGSIPDRFSAQQFSDYHSELNMSSLELGDSALYFCASSALAGAMSYEQYFGPGTRLTVT.

The rearrangement joins TRBV19 to TRBJ1-1; possibly TRBD1 for D (6 bases). The CDR3 contains 13 residues. Germline CDR1 is LNHDA and CDR2 is SQIVND (reference sequence). V was shortened by 5 bases and J by 1 base, with 8 bases between the two germline ends. The DNA of the CDR3 is TGTGCCAGTAGTGGACAGCCGAACACTGAAGCTTTCTTT. The encoded protein is CASSGQPNTEAFF. Complete variable domain (other parts from reference TRBV19 and TRBJ1-1): DGGITQSPKYLFRKEGQNVTLSCEQNLNHDAMYWYRQDPGQGLRLIYYSQIVNDFQKGDIAEGYSVSREKKESFPLTVTSAQKNPTAFYLCASSGQPNTEAFFGQGTRLTVV.

The V call is TRBV6-5, the J call TRBJ2-5; maybe TRBD1 (6 bases). V was trimmed by 5 bases and J by 11 bases, leaving 18 bases between them. CDR1 and CDR2 from the germline V gene are MNHEY and SVGAGI. This CDR3 comprises 13 residues. The CDR3 sequence is CASSAATGGEQYF. The CDR3 bases are TGTGCCAGCAGTGCGGCGACAGGTGGAGAGCAGTACTTC.

The chain couples TRBV7-2 to TRBJ1-1; no clear D. The CDR3 sequence is 15 residues long. The germline gives CDR1 SGHTA, CDR2 FQGNSA. Trimming left V 1 base short and J 1 base short, with 10 bases between. The DNA of the CDR3 is TGTGCCAGCAGCTTAGATGGGAGGTCGAACACTGAAGCTTTCTTT. It codes for CASSLDGRSNTEAFF. Complete variable domain (other parts from reference TRBV7-2 and TRBJ1-1): GAGVSQSPSNKVTEKGKDVELRCDPISGHTALYWYRQSLGQGLEFLIYFQGNSAPDKSGLPSDRFSAERTGGSVSTLTIQRTQQEDSAVYLCASSLDGRSNTEAFFGQGTRLTVV.

V gene TRBV12-5 combines with J gene TRBJ1-1; no clear D. This CDR3 comprises 13 residues. Trimming removed 4 bases from V and 9 bases from J, with 15 bases in between. CDR1 is LGHNT and CDR2 is FRNRAP in the germline V gene. The chain's CDR3 is CASGSGIEKKAFF. The DNA for the CDR3 is TGTGCTAGTGGTTCCGGGATCGAGAAGAAAGCTTTCTTT.

The V call is TRBV9, the J call TRBJ2-3; 7 bases are shared with TRBD1. Looked up from germline, CDR1 is SGDLS and CDR2 is YYNGEE. V lost 4 bases and J lost 4; bases outside the gene matches: 9. The CDR3 loop spans 15 amino acids. CDR3 region: CASSLTGVVADTQYF. CDR3 nucleotide sequence: TGTGCCAGCAGCTTAACAGGGGTTGTAGCAGATACGCAGTATTTT.

The CDR3 nucleotides read TGTGCCAGCAGCGTAGCTAATCCGGGATATGGAAACACCATATATTTT. Translated: CASSVANPGYGNTIYF. J is TRBJ1-3 and V is TRBV9; D gene unclear. The germline V gene has CDR1 SGDLS and CDR2 YYNGEE. With 0 bases removed from V and 3 bases from J, the gap between germline ends came to 13 bases. The length of the CDR3 is 16 residues.

The chain couples TRBV12-5 to TRBJ2-3; 11 nucleotides agree with TRBD2. CDR1 LGHNT and CDR2 FRNRAP come from the germline V gene. The junction had 9 bases not matched to a gene; V was cut back by 3 bases and J by 7 bases. The CDR3 is 16 amino acids. The CDR3 sequence: CASGLRLAGSPNTQYF. The CDR3, as DNA: TGTGCTAGTGGTTTAAGACTAGCGGGGAGCCCGAATACGCAGTATTTT.

The chain employs TRBV7-9 and TRBJ1-4; D may be TRBD1 (6 bases). The germline V gene has CDR1 SEHNR and CDR2 FQNEAQ (reference sequence). CDR3 length: 12 residues. The CDR3 DNA reads as TGTGCTAAACAGGGAGCTAATGAAAAACTGTTTTTT. Its translation: CAKQGANEKLFF.

The sample holds one count of this clone. This rearrangement joins TRBV11-1 to TRBJ2-5; D perhaps matches TRBD1 (5 bases). The length of the CDR3 is 13 residues. Germline V gene sequence: CDR1 SGHAT, CDR2 FQDESV (reference sequence). V was cut by 4 bases and J by 4 bases, with 10 bases left in between. DNA of the CDR3: TGTGCCAGCAGCTGGGGTGGGGCAGAGACCCAGTACTTC. Its protein is CASSWGGAETQYF. The variable domain in full, with the rest retrieved from reference TRBV11-1 and TRBJ2-5, is EAEVAQSPRYKITEKSQAVAFWCDPISGHATLYWYRQILGQGPELLVQFQDESVVDDSQLPKDRFSAERLKGVDSTLKIQPAELGDSAMYLCASSWGGAETQYFGPGTRLLVL.

The chain is built from TRBV21-1 and TRBJ2-7; the tabulated D call, TRBD1, remains unverified against the DNA. TRBV21-1 counts as a pseudogene. The CDR3 covers 15 residues. The CDR3: CASSPRDRGSYEQYF. The CDR3 DNA reads TGTGCCAGCAGCCCCCGGGACAGGGGAAGCTACGAGCAGTACTTC.

The chain couples TRBV6-1 to TRBJ1-5; 7 positions agree with TRBD1. The V and J ends lost 8 bases and 5 bases, in that order; junction bases with no gene match: 3. The germline CDR1 and CDR2 sequences are MNHNS and SASEGT. The CDR3 consists of 12 residues. CDR3: CASDRADQPQHF. CDR3 DNA: TGTGCCAGCGACAGGGCCGATCAGCCCCAGCATTTT.

V is TRBV11-2 and J is TRBJ2-7; 12 nucleotides line up with TRBD1. Germline CDR1 SGHAT, CDR2 FQNNGV. The CDR3 is 14 amino acids. Germline trimming cut 5 bases from V and 6 bases from J; bases unmatched to any gene: 5. The CDR3 protein is CASSTGQGAGEQYF. CDR3 nucleotides: TGTGCCAGCAGCACGGGACAGGGGGCGGGCGAGCAGTACTTC.

The chain links TRBV5-1 to TRBJ2-3; a weak D match, TRBD2 (5 bases). The V gene lost 2 bases and the J gene lost 9 bases, with 10 bases spanning the gap. The CDR3 extends over 12 amino acids. In germline, CDR1 is SGHRS, CDR2 YFSETQ. CDR3 sequence reads: CASSLAESTQYF. In nucleotides, the CDR3 is TGCGCCAGCAGCTTAGCGGAATCGACGCAGTATTTT.

This chain connects TRBV18 to TRBJ2-6; D uncertain. The length of the CDR3 is 15 residues. The V gene lost 3 bases and the J gene lost 2 bases, with 8 bases spanning the gap. Germline CDR1 is KGHSH and CDR2 is LQKENI. As DNA, the CDR3 is TGTGCCAGCTCACCCAGAAATCCTGGGGCCAACGTCCTGACTTTC. It encodes CASSPRNPGANVLTF.

The table lists this clone with a count of one. V is TRBV14 and J is TRBJ1-1; tentatively, D is TRBD1 (5 bases). CDR3 size: 15 residues. Germline assignment: CDR1 SGHDN and CDR2 FVKESK. The V end was cut by 5 bases, the J end by 5 bases, with 18 bases between. CDR3 amino acids: CASSAAGQGWTEAFF. The CDR3 coding sequence is TGTGCCAGCAGCGCCGCCGGTCAGGGATGGACTGAAGCTTTCTTT.

This chain joins TRBV29-1 and TRBJ1-1, with no clear D. The CDR3 has 13 residues. CDR1 and CDR2 from the germline V gene are SQVTM and ANQGSEA. Trimming took 5 bases from V and 1 from J, leaving 11 bases between them. The CDR3, as DNA: TGCAGCGTTTCCTCCACTTCGAACACTGAAGCTTTCTTT. Its translation: CSVSSTSNTEAFF.

The CDR3, as DNA: TGTGCCAGCAGGAGGGATGGGACCGGGGAGCTGTTTTTT. It translates to CASRRDGTGELFF. This sequence joins TRBV2 and TRBJ2-2; possibly TRBD2 for D (5 bases). This CDR3 comprises 13 residues. Trimming left V 6 bases short and J 5 bases short, with 10 bases between. The germline V gene encodes CDR1 SNHLY and CDR2 FYNNEI.

This clone is medium-sized. This chain joins TRBV2 and TRBJ1-6; D unresolved. This CDR3 has 15 amino acids. The germline CDR1 and CDR2 sequences are SNHLY and FYNNEI. V dropped 6 bases and J dropped 5 bases, with 14 bases sitting between them. The CDR3 region is CASSRDTSNNSPLHF. The CDR3 bases are TGTGCCAGCAGCAGAGACACCTCGAATAATTCACCCCTCCACTTT.

V and J are TRBV19 and TRBJ2-7, with D perhaps matching TRBD1 (5 bases). Trimming shortened V by 5 bases and J by 0 bases, and 11 bases separated the two germline ends. The CDR3 loop spans 14 amino acids. CDR1 is LNHDA, CDR2 SQIVND, per germline (reference sequence). CDR3 loop: CASSPQVRSYEQYF. The CDR3 nucleotides are TGTGCCAGTAGTCCACAGGTTCGCTCCTACGAGCAGTACTTC.

Note on this clone: Within the sample, other DNA sequences also encode this same CDR3. V usage is TRBV10-3 and J usage is TRBJ2-7; D call uncertain. V lost 6 bases, J lost 5 bases, and 8 bases lay in between. The CDR3 contains 11 residues. Germline assignment: CDR1 ENHRY and CDR2 SYGVKD. This CDR3 is CAIRALHEQYF. DNA for the CDR3: TGTGCCATCAGAGCCCTTCACGAGCAGTACTTC.

The rearrangement uses TRBV19 and TRBJ2-7; 7 bases agree with TRBD1. Trimming cost V 7 bases and J 0 bases; bases outside gene matches: 6. The CDR3 loop spans 14 amino acids. Germline values: CDR1 LNHDA, CDR2 SQIVND (reference sequence). The CDR3 loop reads CASTPGQSSYEQYF. CDR3 in DNA: TGTGCCAGTACCCCGGGACAGAGCTCCTACGAGCAGTACTTC.

This chain links TRBV25-1 with TRBJ2-1, with 10 bases matching TRBD1. Germline-derived CDR1 and CDR2 are MGHDK and SYGVNS. V was clipped by 10 bases and J by 5 bases; unmatched bases: 8. CDR3 length: 14 residues. CDR3 residues: CATNRDRGNNEQFF. The CDR3 DNA is TGTGCCACTAACCGGGACAGGGGCAACAATGAGCAGTTCTTC.

CDR3 protein: CASSIRRGEAFF. The DNA of the CDR3 is TGTGCCAGTAGTATACGACGGGGGGAAGCTTTCTTT. J is TRBJ1-1 and V is TRBV19, with a weak D call TRBD1 (5 bases). Per the germline V gene, CDR1 is LNHDA and CDR2 is SQIVND (reference sequence). This CDR3 is built from 12 residues. Trimming pared 2 bases from V and 8 bases from J, leaving 9 bases between. The full variable domain, with the rest looked up from reference TRBV19 and TRBJ1-1, is DGGITQSPKYLFRKEGQNVTLSCEQNLNHDAMYWYRQDPGQGLRLIYYSQIVNDFQKGDIAEGYSVSREKKESFPLTVTSAQKNPTAFYLCASSIRRGEAFFGQGTRLTVV.

V gene TRBV7-9 combines with J gene TRBJ2-1, with D perhaps matching TRBD2 (5 bases). Germline V gene sequence: CDR1 SEHNR, CDR2 FQNEAQ (reference sequence). The CDR3 runs 15 residues. Trimming shortened V by 4 bases and J by 4 bases, and 14 bases separated the two germline ends. Here the CDR3 reads CASSSHIKRYNEQFF. CDR3 coding DNA: TGTGCCAGCAGCTCCCACATCAAGCGGTACAATGAGCAGTTCTTC.

Remarks on this clone: The same CDR3 is also encoded by other DNA sequences in this sample. The chain recombines TRBV6-1 with TRBJ1-5, with a possible D match to TRBD1 (6 bases). V shed 3 bases and J shed 1 base, with 13 bases lying between them. Germline CDR1 is MNHNS and CDR2 is SASEGT. The CDR3 is 16 residues long. This chain's CDR3 is CASSEGGGGSNQPQHF. The CDR3 DNA follows: TGTGCCAGCAGTGAGGGGGGAGGGGGAAGCAATCAGCCCCAGCATTTT.

The chain recombines TRBV19 with TRBJ1-2; weak D call: TRBD1 (5 bases). Trimming cost V 5 bases and J 6 bases, with 10 bases left between them. CDR3 size: 12 residues. CDR1 is LNHDA and CDR2 is SQIVND in the germline V gene (reference sequence). Written as DNA, the CDR3 is TGTGCCAGTAGTGGGGACTATCATGGCTACACCTTC. Encoded protein: CASSGDYHGYTF.

This chain uses TRBV7-3 with TRBJ2-2; D might be TRBD1 (6 bases). The CDR3 length is 15 residues. V lost 5 bases and J lost 0, with 10 bases in between. Germline V gives CDR1 SGHTA, CDR2 FQGTGA. The CDR3: CASSRTAANTGELFF. For the CDR3, the DNA is TGTGCCAGCAGCCGGACAGCCGCGAACACCGGGGAGCTGTTTTTT.

The rearrangement links TRBV6-4 to TRBJ2-3, with a possible D match to TRBD1 (6 bases). Trimming pared 3 bases from V and 0 bases from J, leaving 10 bases between. This CDR3 contains 15 residues. The germline V gene has CDR1 MRHNA and CDR2 SNTAGT. This chain's CDR3 is CASSETGHSTDTQYF. The CDR3 nucleotides are TGTGCCAGCAGTGAGACAGGTCACAGCACAGATACGCAGTATTTT.

V is TRBV7-2 and J is TRBJ2-7; the D gene is possibly TRBD2 (7 bases). This CDR3 is 14 amino acids long. The germline V gene has CDR1 SGHTA and CDR2 FQGNSA. Trimming shortened V by 4 bases and J by 3 bases, and 13 bases separated the two germline ends. The CDR3 DNA reads as TGTGCCAGCAGCTCCCAAGGGGGGGTCTACGAGCAGTACTTC. Protein: CASSSQGGVYEQYF.